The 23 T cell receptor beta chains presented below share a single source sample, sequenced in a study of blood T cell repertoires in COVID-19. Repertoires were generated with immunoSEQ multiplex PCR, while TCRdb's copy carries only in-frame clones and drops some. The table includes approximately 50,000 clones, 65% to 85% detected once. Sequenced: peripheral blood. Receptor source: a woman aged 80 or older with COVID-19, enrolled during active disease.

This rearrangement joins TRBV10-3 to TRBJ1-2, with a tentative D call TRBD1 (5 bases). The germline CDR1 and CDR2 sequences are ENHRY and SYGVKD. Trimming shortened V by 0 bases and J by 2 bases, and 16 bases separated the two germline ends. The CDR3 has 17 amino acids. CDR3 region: CAISESGRADMNYGYTF. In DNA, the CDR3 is TGTGCCATCAGTGAGTCGGGCAGGGCTGATATGAACTATGGCTACACCTTC.

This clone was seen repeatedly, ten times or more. The CDR3 DNA follows: TGTGCCAGCAGTGGTGGCACCTACGAGCAGTACTTC. Translated: CASSGGTYEQYF. The V gene is TRBV2, the J gene TRBJ2-7; unclear D gene. The CDR3 is 12 residues long. CDR1 is SNHLY, CDR2 FYNNEI, per germline. V lost 4 bases, J lost 2 bases, and 6 bases lay in between.

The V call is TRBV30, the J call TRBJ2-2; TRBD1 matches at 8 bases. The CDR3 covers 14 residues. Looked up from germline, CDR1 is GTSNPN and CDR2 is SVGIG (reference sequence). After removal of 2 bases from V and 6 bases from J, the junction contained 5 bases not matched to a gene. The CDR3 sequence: CAWSLQGGAGELFF. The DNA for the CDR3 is TGTGCCTGGAGTTTACAGGGGGGTGCCGGGGAGCTGTTTTTT.

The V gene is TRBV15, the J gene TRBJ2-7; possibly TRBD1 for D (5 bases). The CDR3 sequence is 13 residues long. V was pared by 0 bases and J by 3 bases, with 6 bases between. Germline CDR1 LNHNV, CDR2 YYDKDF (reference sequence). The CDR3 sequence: CATSREQGYEQYF. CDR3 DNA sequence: TGTGCCACCAGCAGAGAGCAGGGCTACGAGCAGTACTTC.

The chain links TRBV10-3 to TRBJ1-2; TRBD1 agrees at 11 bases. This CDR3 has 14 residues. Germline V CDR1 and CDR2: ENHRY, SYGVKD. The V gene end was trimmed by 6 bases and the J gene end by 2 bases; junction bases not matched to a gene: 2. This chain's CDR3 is CAIRGDRGNYGYTF. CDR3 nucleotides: TGTGCCATCAGGGGGGACAGGGGGAACTATGGCTACACCTTC.

CDR3 in amino acids: CASSVGRVRFETQYF. DNA of the CDR3: TGTGCCAGCAGCGTAGGGCGGGTCCGGTTTGAGACCCAGTACTTC. V gene TRBV9 combines with J gene TRBJ2-5; the D gene is possibly TRBD2 (5 bases). Trimming left V 0 bases short and J 5 bases short, with 14 bases between. Germline-derived CDR1 and CDR2 are SGDLS and YYNGEE. This CDR3 is 15 amino acids long.

In nucleotides, the CDR3 is TGTGCCAGCAGCTTCCCCCTGGCGGGAGGGCCCGAAACGCAGTATTTT. It codes for CASSFPLAGGPETQYF. The chain carries TRBV9 and TRBJ2-3; 9 bases line up with TRBD2. The CDR3 extends over 16 amino acids. Trimming took 4 bases from V and 9 from J; bases not matched to a gene: 15. Germline CDR1 and CDR2: SGDLS and YYNGEE.

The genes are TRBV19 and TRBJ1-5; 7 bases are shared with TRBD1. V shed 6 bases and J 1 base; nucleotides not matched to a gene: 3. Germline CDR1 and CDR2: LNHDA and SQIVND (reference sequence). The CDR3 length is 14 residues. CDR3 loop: CASRAGGSNQPQHF. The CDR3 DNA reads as TGTGCCAGTAGAGCAGGGGGGAGCAATCAGCCCCAGCATTTT.

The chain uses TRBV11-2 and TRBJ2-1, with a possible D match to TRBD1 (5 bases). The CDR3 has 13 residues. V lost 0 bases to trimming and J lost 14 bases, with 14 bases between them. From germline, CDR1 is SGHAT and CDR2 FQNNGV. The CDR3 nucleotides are TGTGCCAGCAGCTTAGATGGGCCCTCAGGGAAGTTCTTC. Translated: CASSLDGPSGKFF.

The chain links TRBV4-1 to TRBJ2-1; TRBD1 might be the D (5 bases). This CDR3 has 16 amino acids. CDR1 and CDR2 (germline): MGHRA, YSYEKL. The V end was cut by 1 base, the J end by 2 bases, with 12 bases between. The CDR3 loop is CASSQGADNPYNEQFF. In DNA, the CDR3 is TGCGCCAGCAGCCAAGGTGCGGACAATCCCTACAATGAGCAGTTCTTC.

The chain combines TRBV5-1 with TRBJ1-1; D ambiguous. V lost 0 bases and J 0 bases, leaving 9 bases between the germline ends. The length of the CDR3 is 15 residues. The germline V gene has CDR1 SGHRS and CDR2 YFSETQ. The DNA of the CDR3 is TGCGCCAGCAGCTTGGGGCAGAACATGAACACTGAAGCTTTCTTT. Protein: CASSLGQNMNTEAFF.

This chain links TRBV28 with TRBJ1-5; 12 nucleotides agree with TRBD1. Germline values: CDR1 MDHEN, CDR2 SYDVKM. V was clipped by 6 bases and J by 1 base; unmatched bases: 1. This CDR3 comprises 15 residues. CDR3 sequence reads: CASRGTGGSNQPQHF. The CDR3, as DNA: TGTGCCAGCAGGGGGACAGGGGGCAGCAATCAGCCCCAGCATTTT.

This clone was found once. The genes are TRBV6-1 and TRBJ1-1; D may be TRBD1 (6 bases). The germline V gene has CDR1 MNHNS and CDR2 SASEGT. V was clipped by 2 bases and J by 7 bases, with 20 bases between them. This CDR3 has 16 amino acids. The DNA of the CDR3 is TGTGCCAGCAGTGAAAGAAACGGGACCAGGGGTCGTGAAGCTTTCTTT. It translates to CASSERNGTRGREAFF.

The CDR3: CAQGSEGYTF. The CDR3 region has the DNA TGTGCACAGGGTTCCGAGGGCTACACCTTC. The gene calls are TRBV30 and TRBJ1-2; TRBD1 is a possible D gene (6 bases). This CDR3 is built from 10 residues. Germline CDR1 is GTSNPN and CDR2 is SVGIG (reference sequence).

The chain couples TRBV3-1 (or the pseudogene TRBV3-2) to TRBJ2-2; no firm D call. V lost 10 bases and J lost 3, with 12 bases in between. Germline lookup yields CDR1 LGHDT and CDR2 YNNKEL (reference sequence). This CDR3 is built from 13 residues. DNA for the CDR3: TGTGCCACCTTGTCCCCCTACACCGGGGAGCTGTTTTTT. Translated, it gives CATLSPYTGELFF.

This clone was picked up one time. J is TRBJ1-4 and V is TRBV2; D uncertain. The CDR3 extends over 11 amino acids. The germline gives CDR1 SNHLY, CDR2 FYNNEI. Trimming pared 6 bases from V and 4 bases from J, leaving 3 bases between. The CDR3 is CASRYNEKLFF. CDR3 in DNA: TGTGCCAGCAGATATAATGAAAAACTGTTTTTT. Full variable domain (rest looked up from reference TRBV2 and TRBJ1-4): EPEVTQTPSHQVTQMGQEVILRCVPISNHLYFYWYRQILGQKVEFLVSFYNNEISEKSEIFDDQFSVERPDGSNFTLKIRSTKLEDSAMYFCASRYNEKLFFGSGTQLSVL.

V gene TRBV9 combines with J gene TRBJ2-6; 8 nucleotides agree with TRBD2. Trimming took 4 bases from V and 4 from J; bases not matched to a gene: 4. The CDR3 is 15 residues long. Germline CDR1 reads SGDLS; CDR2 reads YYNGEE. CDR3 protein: CASSPGGTGANVLTF. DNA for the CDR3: TGTGCCAGCAGCCCGGGGGGGACCGGGGCCAACGTCCTGACTTTC.

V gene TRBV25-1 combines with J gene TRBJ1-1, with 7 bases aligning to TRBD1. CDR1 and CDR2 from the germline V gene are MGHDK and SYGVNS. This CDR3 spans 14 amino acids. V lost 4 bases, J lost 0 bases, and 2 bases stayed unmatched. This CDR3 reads CASSAGQLNTEAFF. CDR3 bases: TGTGCCAGCAGTGCGGGACAGCTGAACACTGAAGCTTTCTTT.

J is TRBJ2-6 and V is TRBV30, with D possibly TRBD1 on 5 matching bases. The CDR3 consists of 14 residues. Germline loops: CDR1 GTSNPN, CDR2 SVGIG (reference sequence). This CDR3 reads CAFRAGSGANVLTF. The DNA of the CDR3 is TGTGCTTTCAGGGCTGGCTCTGGGGCCAACGTCCTGACTTTC.

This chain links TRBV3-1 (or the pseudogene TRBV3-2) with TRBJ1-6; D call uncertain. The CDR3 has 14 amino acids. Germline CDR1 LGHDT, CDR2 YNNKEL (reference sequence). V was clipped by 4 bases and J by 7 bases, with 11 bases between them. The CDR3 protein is CASSPRTGNSPLHF. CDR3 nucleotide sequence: TGTGCCAGCAGCCCTCGGACGGGAAATTCACCCCTCCACTTT.

The CDR3: CASSLLAPADAGELFF. CDR3 in DNA: TGTGCCAGCAGCTTACTAGCGCCTGCAGACGCCGGGGAGCTGTTTTTT. The chain combines TRBV7-8 with TRBJ2-2; tentatively, D is TRBD2 (6 bases). This CDR3 has 16 residues. V was pared by 2 bases and J by 6 bases, with 16 bases between. Looked up from germline, CDR1 is SGHVS and CDR2 is FQNEAQ.

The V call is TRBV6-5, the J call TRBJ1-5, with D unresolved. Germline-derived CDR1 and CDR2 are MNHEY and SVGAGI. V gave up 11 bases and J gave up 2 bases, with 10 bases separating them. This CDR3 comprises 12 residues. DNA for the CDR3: TGTGCCGGAAACCAGGGCAATCAGCCCCAGCATTTT. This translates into CAGNQGNQPQHF.

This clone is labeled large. CDR3 bases: TGTGCCAGCAGTTACCCAGAGGGTGGAGAGACCCAGTACTTC. It specifies CASSYPEGGETQYF. The chain combines TRBV6-5 with TRBJ2-5; TRBD2 might be the D (5 bases). Germline V gene data show CDR1 as MNHEY and CDR2 as SVGAGI. V lost 2 bases, J lost 4 bases, and 11 bases lay in between. The CDR3 length is 14 residues.